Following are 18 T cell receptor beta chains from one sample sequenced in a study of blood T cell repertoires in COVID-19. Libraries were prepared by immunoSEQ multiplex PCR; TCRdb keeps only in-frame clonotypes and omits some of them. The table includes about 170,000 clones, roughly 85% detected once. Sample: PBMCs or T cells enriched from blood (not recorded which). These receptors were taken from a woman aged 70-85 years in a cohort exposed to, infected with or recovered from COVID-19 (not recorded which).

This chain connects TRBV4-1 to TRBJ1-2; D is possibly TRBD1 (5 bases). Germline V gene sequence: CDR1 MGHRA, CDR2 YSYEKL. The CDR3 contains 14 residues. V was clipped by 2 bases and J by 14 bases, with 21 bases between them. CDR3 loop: CASSQSSGYVPGTF. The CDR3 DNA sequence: TGCGCCAGCAGCCAATCATCAGGGTACGTCCCTGGGACCTTC.

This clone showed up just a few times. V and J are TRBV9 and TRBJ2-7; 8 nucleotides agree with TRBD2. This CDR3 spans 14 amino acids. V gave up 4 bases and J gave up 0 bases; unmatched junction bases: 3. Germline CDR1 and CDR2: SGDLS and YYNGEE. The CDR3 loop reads CASSTSGSSYEQYF. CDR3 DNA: TGTGCCAGCAGCACCAGCGGGAGCTCCTACGAGCAGTACTTC.

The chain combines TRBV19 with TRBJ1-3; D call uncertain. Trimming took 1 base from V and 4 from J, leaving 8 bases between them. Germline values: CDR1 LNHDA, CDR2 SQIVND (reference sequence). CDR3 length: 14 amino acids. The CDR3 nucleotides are TGTGCCAGTAGTATAGTTGGAGTCGGAAACACCATATATTTT. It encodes CASSIVGVGNTIYF.

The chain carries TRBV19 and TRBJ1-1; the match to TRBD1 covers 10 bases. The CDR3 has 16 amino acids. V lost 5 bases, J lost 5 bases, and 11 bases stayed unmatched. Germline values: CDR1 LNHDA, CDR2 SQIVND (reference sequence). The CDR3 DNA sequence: TGTGCCAGTAGTCTCCTCGGGGACAGGGGAGGGACTGAAGCTTTCTTT. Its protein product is CASSLLGDRGGTEAFF.

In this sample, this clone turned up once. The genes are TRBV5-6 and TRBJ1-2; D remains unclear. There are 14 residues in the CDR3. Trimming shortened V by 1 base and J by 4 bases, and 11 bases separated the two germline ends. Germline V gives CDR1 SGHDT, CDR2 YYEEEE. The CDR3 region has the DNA TGTGCCAGCAGCTTGATTTCGTCAGTCTATGGCTACACCTTC. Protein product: CASSLISSVYGYTF.

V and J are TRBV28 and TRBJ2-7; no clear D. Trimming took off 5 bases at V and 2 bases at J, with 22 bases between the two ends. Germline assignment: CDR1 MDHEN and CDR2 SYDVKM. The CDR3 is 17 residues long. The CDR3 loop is CASSADSGAFDPYEQYF. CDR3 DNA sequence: TGTGCCAGCAGTGCAGATTCAGGTGCCTTCGACCCCTACGAGCAGTACTTC.

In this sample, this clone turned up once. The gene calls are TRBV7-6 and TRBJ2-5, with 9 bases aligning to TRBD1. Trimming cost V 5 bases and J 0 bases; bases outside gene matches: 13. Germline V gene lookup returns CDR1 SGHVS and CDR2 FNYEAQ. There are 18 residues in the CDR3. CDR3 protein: CASSDRTGVTSYQETQYF. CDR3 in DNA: TGTGCCAGCAGCGACCGGACAGGGGTTACCTCGTACCAAGAGACCCAGTACTTC.

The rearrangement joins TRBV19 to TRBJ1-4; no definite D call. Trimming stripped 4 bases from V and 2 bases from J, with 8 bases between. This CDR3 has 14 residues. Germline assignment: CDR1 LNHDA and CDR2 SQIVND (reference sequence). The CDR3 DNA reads TGTGCCAGTAGTACCCCCGGGACTAATGAAAAACTGTTTTTT. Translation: CASSTPGTNEKLFF.

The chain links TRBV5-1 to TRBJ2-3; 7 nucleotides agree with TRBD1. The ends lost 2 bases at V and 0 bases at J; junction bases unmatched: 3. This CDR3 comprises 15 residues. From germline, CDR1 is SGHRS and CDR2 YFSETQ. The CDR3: CASSFRDRSTDTQYF. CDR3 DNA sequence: TGCGCCAGCAGCTTTCGGGACAGAAGCACAGATACGCAGTATTTT.

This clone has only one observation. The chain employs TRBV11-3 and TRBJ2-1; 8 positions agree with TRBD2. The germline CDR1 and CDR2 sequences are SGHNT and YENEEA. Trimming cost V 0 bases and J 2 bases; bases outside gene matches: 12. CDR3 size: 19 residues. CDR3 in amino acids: CASSLDVGASGRTYNEQFF. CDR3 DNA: TGTGCCAGCAGCTTAGATGTCGGCGCGAGCGGGAGAACCTACAATGAGCAGTTCTTC.

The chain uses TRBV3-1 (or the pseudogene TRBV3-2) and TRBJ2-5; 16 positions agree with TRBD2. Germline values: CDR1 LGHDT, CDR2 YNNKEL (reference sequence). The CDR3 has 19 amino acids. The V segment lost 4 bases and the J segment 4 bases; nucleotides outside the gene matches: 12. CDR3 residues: CASSRIGTSGRGLGETQYF. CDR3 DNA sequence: TGTGCCAGCAGCCGCATAGGGACTAGCGGGAGGGGCCTAGGAGAGACCCAGTACTTC.

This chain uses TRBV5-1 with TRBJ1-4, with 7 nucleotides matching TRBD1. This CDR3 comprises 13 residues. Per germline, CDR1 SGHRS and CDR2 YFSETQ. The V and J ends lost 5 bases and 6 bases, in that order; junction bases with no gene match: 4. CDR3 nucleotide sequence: TGCGCCAGCAGATTAACAGGGGATGAAAAACTGTTTTTT. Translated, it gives CASRLTGDEKLFF.

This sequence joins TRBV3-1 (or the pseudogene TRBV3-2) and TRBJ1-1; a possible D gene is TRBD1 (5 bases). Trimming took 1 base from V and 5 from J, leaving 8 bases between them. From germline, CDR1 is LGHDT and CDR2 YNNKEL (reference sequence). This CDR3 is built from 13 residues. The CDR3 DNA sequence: TGTGCCAGCAGCCAAGGGGGGGTAACTGAAGCTTTCTTT. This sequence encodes CASSQGGVTEAFF.

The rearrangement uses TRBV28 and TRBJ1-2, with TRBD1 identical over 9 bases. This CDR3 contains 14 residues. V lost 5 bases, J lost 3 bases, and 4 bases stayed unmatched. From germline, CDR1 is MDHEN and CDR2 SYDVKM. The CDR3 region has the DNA TGTGCCAGCAGTGAAAACAGGGGGCACTATGGCTACACCTTC. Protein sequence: CASSENRGHYGYTF.

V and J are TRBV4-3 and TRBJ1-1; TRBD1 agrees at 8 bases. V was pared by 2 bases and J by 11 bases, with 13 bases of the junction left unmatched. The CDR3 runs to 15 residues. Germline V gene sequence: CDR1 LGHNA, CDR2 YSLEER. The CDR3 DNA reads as TGCGCCAGCAGCCAACAACCCGGGACAGGTATCGTGGCTTTCTTT. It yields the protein CASSQQPGTGIVAFF.

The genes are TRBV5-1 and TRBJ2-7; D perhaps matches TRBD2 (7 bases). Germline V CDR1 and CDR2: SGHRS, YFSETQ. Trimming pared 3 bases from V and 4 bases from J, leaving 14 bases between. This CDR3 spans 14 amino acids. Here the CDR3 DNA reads TGCGCCAGCAGCTCGGGGGGCCCCCTTTACGAGCAGTACTTC. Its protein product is CASSSGGPLYEQYF.

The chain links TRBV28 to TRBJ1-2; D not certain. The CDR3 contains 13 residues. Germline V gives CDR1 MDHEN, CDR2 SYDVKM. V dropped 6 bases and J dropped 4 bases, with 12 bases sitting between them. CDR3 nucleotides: TGTGCCAGCAGACGGGAGGGCGGCTATGGCTACACCTTC. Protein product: CASRREGGYGYTF.

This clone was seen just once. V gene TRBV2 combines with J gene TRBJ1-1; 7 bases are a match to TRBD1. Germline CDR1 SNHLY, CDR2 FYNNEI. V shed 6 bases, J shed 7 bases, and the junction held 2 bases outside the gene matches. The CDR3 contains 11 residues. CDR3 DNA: TGTGCCAGCAGGGGGGACAGTGAAGCTTTCTTT. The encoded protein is CASRGDSEAFF.